Listed below are T cell receptor beta chains from one sample, sequenced in a study of shared clonotypes between healthy human individuals. TCRdb's copy holds only in-frame clones and misses some; the assay was immunoSEQ multiplex PCR. This sample carries roughly 1 million clones, 70% to 80% of them seen once, and the ten largest clones take around 1.5%. The sample was memory CD4+ T cells sorted from blood. These receptors were obtained from a man between 18 and 35 years old in good health. CDR3s include the opening cysteine and the closing phenylalanine or tryptophan. D genes are given only for firm matches. Clone sizes are given selectively: once, few, many, or a class where the clone is expanded.

NA TRBJ2-3 TRBV7-2 NA TGTGCCAGCAGCTTGCGAGATACGCAGTATTTT CASSLRDTQYF
NA TRBJ2-6 TRBV5-1 NA TGCGCCAGCAGCTTCAACCAGGGGACCGGGGCCAACGTCCTGACTTTC CASSFNQGTGANVLTF
NA TRBJ2-2 TRBV2 NA TGTGCCAGCGGGATATTCGGGGAGCTGTTTTTT CASGIFGELFF
NA TRBJ1-6 TRBV9 NA TGTGCCAGCAGCACTCGAACGGACAGCTATAATTCACCCCTCCACTTT CASSTRTDSYNSPLHF
NA TRBJ2-7 TRBV11-3 NA TGTGCCAGCAGCTTAGGAGGGGTCGCCTACGAGCAGTACTTC CASSLGGVAYEQYF
NA TRBJ2-7 TRBV7-8 NA TGTGCCAGCAGCCTCCCGTCGGGCGAGCAGTACTTC CASSLPSGEQYF
few TRBJ2-7 TRBV7-8 TRBD1 TGTGCCAGCAGCTCGCCAAGACAGGGGGACTACGAGCAGTACTTC CASSSPRQGDYEQYF
NA TRBJ1-5 TRBV19 NA TGTGCCAGTAGTATAGTTGGGAGAGGGGGGGATCAGCCCCAGCATTTT CASSIVGRGGDQPQHF
NA TRBJ2-5 TRBV18 NA TGTGCCAGCTCATCGGACTTTGGGGAGACCCAGTACTTC CASSSDFGETQYF
NA TRBJ1-4 TRBV19 NA TGTGCCAGTAGTATCAAGGTCGATAATGAAAAACTGTTTTTT CASSIKVDNEKLFF
NA TRBJ2-5 TRBV9 TRBD2 TGTGCCAGCAGCCCTGGAAGAGCGGGGGGGCCATGGCAAGAGACCCAGTACTTC CASSPGRAGGPWQETQYF
NA TRBJ2-7 TRBV4-1 NA TGCGCCAGCAGCCAAGTGCGTCAGGGGGGGTACGAGCAGTACTTC CASSQVRQGGYEQYF
NA TRBJ2-1 TRBV7-2 TRBD2 TGTGCCAGCAGCGCCCGGACTAGCCTGAACAATGAGCAGTTCTTC CASSARTSLNNEQFF
NA TRBJ1-2 TRBV5-4 NA TGTGCCAGCACCACCGGCCCTTCATCGGGCTATGGCTACACCTTC CASTTGPSSGYGYTF
NA TRBJ1-2 TRBV6-5 TRBD1 TGTGCCAGCAGTATCGACAGGGGCGGCTACACCTTC CASSIDRGGYTF
NA TRBJ2-5 TRBV30 TRBD2 TGTGCCTGGAGGCCCCATCGGGGGGGGAGTGTCCAAGAGACCCAGTACTTC CAWRPHRGGSVQETQYF
NA TRBJ2-1 TRBV5-4 NA TGTGCCAGCAGCTTGGACGTGGACCAGGTTGAGCAGTTCTTC CASSLDVDQVEQFF
few TRBJ1-5 TRBV2 TRBD1 TGTGCCAGCATGAGGGACAGGGGAAATCAGCCCCAGCATTTT CASMRDRGNQPQHF
NA TRBJ2-3 TRBV2 NA TGTGCCAGCGCTTGGATATTGGGATCAGATACGCAGTATTTT CASAWILGSDTQYF
NA TRBJ2-7 TRBV2 NA TGTGCCAGCATTGGTGAAATATACGAGCAGTACTTC CASIGEIYEQYF
NA TRBJ2-4 TRBV19 NA TGTGCCAGTAGTCACAGGCAGGTTCAGTACTTC CASSHRQVQYF
NA TRBJ2-1 TRBV12-2 NA TGTGCAAGTCGCTTCCCCTCGGTTCCCTATTCCCACAATGAGCAGTTCTTC CASRFPSVPYSHNEQFF